This T cell receptor beta chain was documented in a study of shared clonotypes between healthy human individuals. General observations from the study: Generation of non-shared clonotypes was less probable than generation of clonotypes shared by all four donors.

As to this clone: The antigen remains unidentified. The junction departs from germline at one end; a sequencing error may be responsible.

The CDR3 length is 16 residues. The germline V gene encodes CDR1 SGHTA and CDR2 FQGNSA. Data came from immunoSEQ multiplex PCR; TCRdb stores just in-frame clones and leaves some out. The sample shows just over 2,000,000 clones, roughly 94% of them seen only once. The chain is built from TRBV7-2 and TRBJ2-2, with 8 bases fitting TRBD2. Sequenced sample: naive CD4+ T cells sorted from blood. Subset specified: CD45RA+ positively selected. This TCR was sampled from a man aged 18 to 29 in good health. The CDR3 reads CASSLASGGFTGELFF. As DNA, the CDR3 is TGTGCCAGCAGCCTAGCTTCGGGAGGGTTCACCGGGGAGCTGTTTTTT.